This TCR beta chain was retrieved from a study of cytomegalovirus exposure and HLA in healthy donors. Study-level findings and limits: Published work reported that the classifier diagnosed cytomegalovirus status with high specificity and sensitivity. According to a later analysis, most TCR beta chains associated with CMV appeared HLA-restricted.

This PCR relied on a set of 60 Vbeta primers and 13 Jbeta primers. TCRdb keeps only in-frame clones here, not all; method: immunoSEQ multiplex PCR. The sample carries some 190,000 clones, around 80% recorded once. V was clipped by 4 bases and J by 8 bases, with 13 bases between them. This CDR3 has 13 residues. In germline, CDR1 is SGHDT, CDR2 YYEEEE. For this clone: Its antigen is not identified.

The TCR comes from a girl aged 5 to 17 in good health and CMV-seropositive. The rearrangement joins TRBV5-6 to TRBJ2-1; D might be TRBD2 (6 bases). Sequencing input: PBMCs. In DNA form, the CDR3 reads TGTGCCAGCAGCCAGACTAGAACCGATGAGCAGTTCTTC. Amino acid sequence: CASSQTRTDEQFF.